The source of this TCR beta chain is a study of blood T cell repertoires in COVID-19. Data came from immunoSEQ multiplex PCR; TCRdb stores just in-frame clones and leaves some out. The data contain tens of thousands of clones, about 85% of them singletons. Many counts were recorded for this clone. This TCR was recovered from a man aged 55 to 70 with acute or convalescent COVID-19. Sequenced input: peripheral blood.

CDR3 nucleotides: TGTGCCAGCAGTCTAGCGGCCAACAATGAGCAGTTCTTC. This sequence encodes CASSLAANNEQFF. The chain combines TRBV2 with TRBJ2-1, with 7 bases that match TRBD2. Germline CDR1 and CDR2: SNHLY and FYNNEI. The CDR3 has 13 amino acids. With V trimmed by 5 bases and J by 5 bases, 3 bases remained unmatched.